The 18 T cell receptor beta chains below were found in one sample sequenced in a study of cytomegalovirus exposure and HLA in healthy donors. Amplification used 60 Vbeta primers and 13 Jbeta primers. The repertoire was sequenced with immunoSEQ multiplex PCR; TCRdb's copy has only in-frame clones and lacks some. In total, the table holds 150,000 or so clones. Sequenced sample: PBMCs. These receptors came from a woman aged 45 to 65 in good health and CMV-seronegative.

In regard to this clone: This sample includes further DNA sequences coding for the same CDR3. The CDR3 region is CASGSSGQPQHF. CDR3 nucleotide sequence: TGTGCTAGTGGTTCATCAGGCCAGCCCCAGCATTTT. The chain is built from TRBV12-5 and TRBJ1-5; D unclear. Germline V gene sequence: CDR1 LGHNT, CDR2 FRNRAP. V lost 4 bases, J lost 7 bases, and 8 bases lay in between. The CDR3 sequence is 12 residues long. The whole variable domain, filled in from reference TRBV12-5 and TRBJ1-5, reads DARVTQTPRHKVTEMGQEVTMRCQPILGHNTVFWYRQTMMQGLELLAYFRNRAPLDDSGMPKDRFSAEMPDATLATLKIQPSEPRDSAVYFCASGSSGQPQHFGDGTRLSIL.

This chain connects TRBV7-3 to TRBJ2-2, with a tentative D call TRBD2 (6 bases). Germline values: CDR1 SGHTA, CDR2 FQGTGA. The V gene lost 2 bases and the J gene lost 1 base, with 8 bases spanning the gap. The CDR3 totals 15 residues. CDR3 coding DNA: TGTGCCAGCAGCTTACTCGGGGGGAACACCGGGGAGCTGTTTTTT. It specifies CASSLLGGNTGELFF.

The chain employs TRBV7-9 and TRBJ1-5; D ambiguous. Germline CDR1 is SEHNR and CDR2 is FQNEAQ (reference sequence). The CDR3 spans 13 residues. Trimming removed 5 bases at V and 6 bases at J, with 11 bases between. CDR3 in DNA: TGTGCCAGCAGCCACAATTCTGGTCAGCCCCAGCATTTT. Its translation: CASSHNSGQPQHF. The whole variable domain, remainder taken from reference TRBV7-9 and TRBJ1-5, is DTGVSQNPRHKITKRGQNVTFRCDPISEHNRLYWYRQTLGQGPEFLTYFQNEAQLEKSRLLSDRFSAERPKGSFSTLEIQRTEQGDSAMYLCASSHNSGQPQHFGDGTRLSIL.

The gene calls are TRBV25-1 and TRBJ1-1; D may be TRBD1 (5 bases). With 1 base removed from V and 5 bases from J, the gap between germline ends came to 17 bases. The germline gives CDR1 MGHDK, CDR2 SYGVNS. The CDR3 consists of 16 residues. The DNA of the CDR3 is TGTGCCAGCAGTGAATTTGGGTCAGGGAGGGAAACTGAAGCTTTCTTT. Translated: CASSEFGSGRETEAFF.

This chain uses TRBV6-5 with TRBJ2-7; 8 nucleotides match TRBD1. Per germline, CDR1 MNHEY and CDR2 SVGAGI. With 5 bases clipped from V and 0 bases from J, the junction kept 6 bases outside the gene matches. The CDR3 spans 15 residues. The CDR3 region has the DNA TGTGCCAGCAGTGGACAGGGAGTTCTCTCCTACGAGCAGTACTTC. Its protein is CASSGQGVLSYEQYF.

In the case of this clone: An end of the junction does not agree with germline; a read error may underlie this. The chain combines TRBV18 with TRBJ2-7, with 8 bases identical to TRBD2. The CDR3 is 13 amino acids. CDR1 is KGHSH and CDR2 is LQKENI in the germline V gene. CDR3 sequence: CAGSPGGAYEQYF. CDR3 nucleotide sequence: TGTGCCGGCTCTCCGGGAGGGGCGTACGAGCAGTACTTC. The variable domain in full, completed from reference TRBV18 and TRBJ2-7, reads NAGVMQNPRHLVRRRGQEARLRCSPMKGHSHVYWYRQLPEEGLKFMVYLQKENIIDESGMPKERFSAEFPKEGPSILRIQQVVRGDSAAYFCAGSPGGAYEQYFGPGTRLTVT.

V usage is TRBV12-5 and J usage is TRBJ2-3; 9 nucleotides align to TRBD2. The germline V gene has CDR1 LGHNT and CDR2 FRNRAP. The ends lost 7 bases at V and 4 bases at J; junction bases unmatched: 18. The CDR3 is made up of 18 amino acids. The CDR3 DNA reads as TGTGCTAGTGCTATCCAACTAGGGCGGGGGGGCCAAGCAGATACGCAGTATTTT. It encodes CASAIQLGRGGQADTQYF.

The chain carries TRBV27 and TRBJ2-3, with D possibly matching TRBD1 (5 bases). Trimming shortened V by 2 bases and J by 1 base, and 7 bases separated the two germline ends. The length of the CDR3 is 14 residues. Per germline, CDR1 MNHEY and CDR2 SMNVEV (reference sequence). CDR3 in DNA: TGTGCCAGCAGTTTAAGCAGGGGCACAGATACGCAGTATTTT. Translating gives CASSLSRGTDTQYF.

The V call is TRBV7-2, the J call TRBJ1-2; unclear D gene. Germline assignment: CDR1 SGHTA and CDR2 FQGNSA. Deletions cut 5 bases from V and 7 bases from J, with 8 bases between. The CDR3 extends over 11 amino acids. The CDR3 DNA reads as TGTGCCAGCAGCCTCAGTATTGGCTACACCTTC. It encodes CASSLSIGYTF.

The chain couples TRBV4-1 to TRBJ2-1; 15 nucleotides match TRBD2. The CDR3 is 16 amino acids. Germline CDR1 MGHRA, CDR2 YSYEKL. The V gene end was trimmed by 0 bases and the J gene end by 7 bases; junction bases not matched to a gene: 1. The CDR3 here is CASSQEGLAGGNEQFF. The CDR3 region has the DNA TGCGCCAGCAGCCAAGAAGGACTAGCGGGGGGGAATGAGCAGTTCTTC.

The rearrangement links TRBV6-5 to TRBJ1-5; possible D gene TRBD1, 6 bases. The CDR3 runs 15 residues. V lost 4 bases to trimming and J lost 0 bases, with 10 bases between them. Germline V gives CDR1 MNHEY, CDR2 SVGAGI. The CDR3 here is CASSSGTNSNQPQHF. The CDR3 DNA follows: TGTGCCAGCAGTTCCGGGACAAATAGCAATCAGCCCCAGCATTTT.

This rearrangement joins TRBV6-5 to TRBJ2-7; 9 positions agree with TRBD2. The CDR3 has 15 amino acids. V dropped 6 bases and J dropped 3; count of bases not matched to a gene: 9. Per the germline V gene, CDR1 is MNHEY and CDR2 is SVGAGI. CDR3 sequence reads: CASSPRAGGRYEQYF. The CDR3 DNA reads TGTGCCAGCAGCCCAAGAGCGGGAGGTCGCTACGAGCAGTACTTC.

The V call is TRBV28, the J call TRBJ1-2, with D tentatively TRBD1 (6 bases). Germline lookup yields CDR1 MDHEN and CDR2 SYDVKM. Trimming left V 8 bases short and J 4 bases short, with 14 bases between. CDR3 length: 13 amino acids. The CDR3 is CASGAGVGYGYTF. The CDR3 nucleotides read TGTGCCAGCGGGGCAGGGGTAGGCTATGGCTACACCTTC.

The V and J genes are TRBV15 and TRBJ1-3; the D gene is possibly TRBD1 (5 bases). The CDR3 is 18 amino acids. The ends were cut back, 0 bases at V and 0 bases at J, with 15 bases in the middle. Per the germline V gene, CDR1 is LNHNV and CDR2 is YYDKDF (reference sequence). The CDR3 bases are TGTGCCACCAGCAGAGATCTTCAGGACAAAAGCTCTGGAAACACCATATATTTT. It encodes CATSRDLQDKSSGNTIYF.

The V call is TRBV28, the J call TRBJ1-2, with TRBD1 matching 7 bases. The V segment lost 3 bases and the J segment 2 bases; nucleotides outside the gene matches: 3. The CDR3 runs 14 residues. The germline V gene encodes CDR1 MDHEN and CDR2 SYDVKM. CDR3 region: CASSFLGQNYGYTF. CDR3 DNA: TGTGCCAGCAGTTTCCTGGGACAGAACTATGGCTACACCTTC.

The rearrangement links TRBV7-8 to TRBJ2-7; 8 positions agree with TRBD2. The CDR3 length is 14 residues. The V and J ends lost 5 bases and 3 bases, in that order; junction bases with no gene match: 6. Germline-derived CDR1 and CDR2 are SGHVS and FQNEAQ. This CDR3 is CASSLSGDLYEQYF. The DNA for the CDR3 is TGTGCCAGCAGCCTTAGCGGGGACCTCTACGAGCAGTACTTC. Drawing the rest from reference TRBV7-8 and TRBJ2-7, the complete variable domain is GAGVSQSPRYKVAKRGQDVALRCDPISGHVSLFWYQQALGQGPEFLTYFQNEAQLDKSGLPSDRFFAERPEGSVSTLKIQRTQQEDSAVYLCASSLSGDLYEQYFGPGTRLTVT.

The chain recombines TRBV5-1 with TRBJ1-2, with 7 bases fitting TRBD1. The CDR3 spans 16 residues. The trim removed 3 bases at V and 2 bases at J, leaving 10 bases unmatched. Per the germline V gene, CDR1 is SGHRS and CDR2 is YFSETQ. The CDR3 protein is CASSSGRGQLNYGYTF. CDR3 DNA: TGCGCCAGCAGCTCGGGGCGGGGACAGCTAAACTATGGCTACACCTTC.

CDR3 loop: CASSLGRDRTNEKLFF. Written as DNA, the CDR3 is TGTGCCAGCAGCTTGGGTCGGGACAGAACTAATGAAAAACTGTTTTTT. This sequence joins TRBV5-8 and TRBJ1-4; 7 nucleotides agree with TRBD1. The V segment lost 0 bases and the J segment 1 base; nucleotides outside the gene matches: 3. The CDR3 consists of 16 residues. Looked up from germline, CDR1 is SGHTS and CDR2 is YDEGEE. The variable domain in full, with the rest retrieved from reference TRBV5-8 and TRBJ1-4, is EAGVTQSPTHLIKTRGQQATLRCSPISGHTSVYWYQQALGLGLQFLLWYDEGEERNRGNFPPRFSGRQFPNYSSELNVNALELEDSALYLCASSLGRDRTNEKLFFGSGTQLSVL.